The entry below gives a single T cell receptor (beta chain) sequence along with its context. This specimen belongs to a study of T-cell memory formation after mild COVID-19. At the level of the study: TCR clusters largely stayed donor specific.

Germline V gene data show CDR1 as MGHRA and CDR2 as YSYEKL. This CDR3 contains 15 residues. V was trimmed by 2 bases and J by 0 bases, leaving 5 bases between them. Each CDR3 protein gets one entry after TCRdb re-called the 5' RACE reads with MiXCR. The sample lists 300,000 to 350,000 distinct CDR3 sequences, roughly 15% occurring once. The rearrangement joins TRBV4-1 to TRBJ1-6; D gene ambiguous. The source of this sequence is a man between 18 and 29 years old who had mild COVID-19 (a few samples of this study predate the infection). Cell type and time point are not known. What was sequenced was PBMCs or a T cell subset sorted from them (not recorded which). CDR3 in amino acids: CASSQPSSYNSPLHF. For the CDR3, the DNA is TGCGCCAGCAGCCAACCGAGCTCCTATAATTCACCCCTCCACTTT.